The TCR beta chain under discussion was sequenced for a study of blood T cell repertoires in COVID-19. Overall study: Nucleic acid was either cDNA or gDNA, and it came from T cells, B-cell-depleted T cells, or PBMCs.

Deletions cut 5 bases from V and 3 bases from J, with 17 bases between. CDR1 is SNHLY and CDR2 is FYNNEI in the germline V gene. This CDR3 has 15 residues. In the source study's methods: The authors estimated nucleated cell counts from reference gene primer amplification. Libraries were prepared by immunoSEQ multiplex PCR; TCRdb keeps only in-frame clonotypes and omits some of them. V and J calls and clone size follow that table, whereas D and trimming were derived from the DNA. This table has 80,000 or so clones, approximately 80% appearing once. This chain uses TRBV2 with TRBJ2-7; tentative D call: TRBD1 (6 bases). This clonotype originated in a human donor in a cohort sampled during active COVID-19. The sequenced sample was peripheral blood. The CDR3 region is CASSPSAGQLYEQYF. The CDR3 DNA is TGTGCCAGCAGTCCCTCAGCCGGACAGCTCTACGAGCAGTACTTC.